This T cell receptor beta chain was obtained from a study of T cell responses to AZD1222 COVID-19 vaccine. Points from the study as a whole: Targets within unmutated variant regions were reportedly found for nearly half of spike-specific TCRs. Donors were mostly white British, more females; clonal diversity possibly underestimated.

The germline V gene encodes CDR1 MDHEN and CDR2 SYDVKM. The germline V and J ends were trimmed by 1 base and 0 bases, with 10 bases remaining between them. CDR3 size: 16 residues. As to this clone: As yet, its antigen is unknown.

Using immunoSEQ multiplex PCR, the repertoire was profiled, and TCRdb retains in-frame clones only, with some absent. Counted here are about 130,000 clones, about 87% occurring once; the ten biggest clones make up roughly 4%. V is TRBV28 and J is TRBJ2-4; no firm D call. The source was peripheral blood, collected on day 0 of AZD1222 vaccination. This TCR came from an adult in good health. The CDR3 region is CASSLSLSLAKNIQYF. CDR3 nucleotides: TGTGCCAGCAGTTTATCCCTGAGTCTAGCCAAAAACATTCAGTACTTC.